This T cell receptor (beta chain) appears in the sequencing data of a study of post-analysis software for immune sequencing data. The sample holds many counts of this clonotype. Its antigen is unknown. The library was made from cDNA and included unique molecular identifiers. One entry per CDR3 protein, called by TCRdb with MiXCR from the PCR reads. The sample lists a few hundred thousand distinct CDR3 sequences, under 40% seen once, with under 7% in the top ten. Study-wide points: A handful of TRBV segments, including TRBV5-6, TRBV5-1 and TRBV20-1, were more frequent in patients than controls.

V was shortened by 4 bases and J by 0 bases, with 22 bases between the two germline ends. CDR1 is SQVTM, CDR2 ANQGSEA, per germline. The CDR3 totals 19 residues. This receptor was identified in a girl between 2 and 17 years old with multiple sclerosis. V is TRBV29-1 and J is TRBJ2-6; D is tentatively TRBD1 or TRBD2 (5 bases each). The sequencing sample was made of blood. CDR3 sequence: CSVVGPVIRDGSGANVLTF. For the CDR3, the DNA is TGCAGCGTTGTAGGGCCCGTAATCCGGGACGGCTCTGGGGCCAACGTCCTGACTTTC.